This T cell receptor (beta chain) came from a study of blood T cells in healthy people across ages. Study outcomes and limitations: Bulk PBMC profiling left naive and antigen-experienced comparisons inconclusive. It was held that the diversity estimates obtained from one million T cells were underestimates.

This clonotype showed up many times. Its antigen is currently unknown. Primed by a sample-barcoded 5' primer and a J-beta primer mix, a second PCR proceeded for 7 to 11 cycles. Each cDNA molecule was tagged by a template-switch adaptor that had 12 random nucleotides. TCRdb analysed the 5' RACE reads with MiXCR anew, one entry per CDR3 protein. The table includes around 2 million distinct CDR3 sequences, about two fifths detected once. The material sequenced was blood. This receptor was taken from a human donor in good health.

CDR3 coding DNA: TGTGCCAGCAGTTACTCGACCCGGACTAGCACAGATACGCAGTATTTT. It yields the protein CASSYSTRTSTDTQYF. The rearrangement uses TRBV6-5 and TRBJ2-3; D is perhaps TRBD2 (5 bases). This CDR3 has 16 residues. The V end lost 0 bases, the J end lost 0 bases, and 10 bases lay between the germline ends. The germline V gene has CDR1 MNHEY and CDR2 SVGAGI.